These T cell receptor beta chains were read from a single sample in a study of T cells in Graves' hyperthyroidism and ophthalmopathy. MiXCR, run by TCRdb on the multiplex PCR reads, gives a single entry per CDR3 protein. The sample includes 30,000 to 40,000 distinct CDR3 sequences, roughly 49% seen only once; the top ten take roughly 6.2%. Sequencing used blood. The receptors stem from a woman aged 45-59 years with Graves' hyperthyroidism that later progressed to Graves' ophthalmopathy. Each CDR3 is given with its conserved first and last residue. Fields, in order: clone size, D gene, J gene, V gene, CDR3 protein, CDR3 DNA. The D gene is left open where the match is weak. For some rows the clone size is stated as once, few or many, or as a class when expanded; others skip it.

medium-sized NA TRBJ2-3 TRBV24-1 CATSDLEFASTDTQYF TGTGCCACCAGTGATTTAGAGTTTGCTAGCACAGATACGCAGTATTTT
many TRBD1 TRBJ2-1 TRBV27 CASSRQGNEQFF TGTGCCAGCAGTCGACAGGGGAATGAGCAGTTCTTC
NA TRBD2 TRBJ2-2 TRBV7-2 CASTPQGLAANTGELFF TGTGCCAGCACCCCTCAAGGACTAGCAGCGAACACCGGGGAGCTGTTTTTT
NA TRBD1 TRBJ1-6 TRBV11-3 CASSLDQGGTGLHF TGTGCCAGCAGCTTAGATCAAGGGGGGACAGGCCTCCACTTT
NA TRBD2 TRBJ2-3 TRBV7-2 CASSRRGVGTSSDTQYF TGTGCCAGCAGCCGAAGGGGGGTGGGGACTAGCTCCGATACGCAGTATTTT
few TRBD1 TRBJ2-1 TRBV6-5 CAISPPGGPNEQFF TGTGCCATCAGTCCCCCAGGGGGCCCCAATGAGCAGTTCTTC
many NA TRBJ2-3 TRBV6-6 CASSQSTRTDTQYF TGTGCCAGCAGTCAGTCGACCCGCACAGATACGCAGTATTTT
many TRBD1 TRBJ1-1 TRBV6-6 CASSYGQGGDTEAFF TGTGCCAGCAGTTACGGACAGGGAGGAGACACTGAAGCTTTCTTT
many NA TRBJ1-2 TRBV28 CASSLYRGGGYTF TGTGCCAGCAGTTTATACCGGGGGGGAGGCTACACCTTC
NA TRBD1 TRBJ1-5 TRBV6-5 CASSQTGSNQPQHF TGTGCCAGCAGTCAGACAGGGAGCAATCAGCCCCAGCATTTC
many TRBD2 TRBJ2-3 TRBV20-1 CSAPGLATDTQYF TGCAGTGCGCCCGGACTAGCCACAGATACGCAGTATTTT
NA TRBD2 TRBJ2-1 TRBV6-4 CAGSEPAGASGEQFF TGTGCCGGCAGTGAGCCAGCGGGAGCTTCGGGTGAGCAGTTCTTC
many TRBD2 TRBJ2-5 TRBV4-2 CASSQGTSGGGAETQYF TGTGCCAGCAGCCAAGGGACTAGCGGGGGAGGGGCTGAGACCCAGTACTTC
once NA TRBJ2-5 TRBV19 CASSSSDGETRYF TGTGCCAGCTCTTCGAGTGACGGGGAGACCCGGTACTTC
NA NA TRBJ1-2 TRBV2 CASSERGSGNTF TGTGCCAGCAGTGAGCGTGGTTCTGGAAACACCTTC
few NA TRBJ2-7 TRBV28 CASIMSGPSYEQYF TGTGCCAGCATTATGTCAGGGCCGTCCTACGAGCAGTACTTC
many NA TRBJ1-2 TRBV6-5 CASSYSWGIYGYTF TGTGCCAGCAGTTACTCTTGGGGAATCTATGGCTACACCTTC
NA TRBD2 TRBJ2-3 TRBV24-1 CATSDLVAGGTDTQYF TGTGCCACCAGTGATTTGGTAGCGGGAGGCACAGATACGCAGTATTTT
many NA TRBJ1-5 TRBV19 CASTYGPSNQPQHF TGTGCCAGTACCTACGGGCCGAGCAATCAGCCCCAGCATTTT
many NA TRBJ2-1 TRBV3-1 CASSTDYNEQFF TGTGCCAGCAGCACAGACTACAATGAGCAGTTCTTC
many TRBD2 TRBJ2-1 TRBV6-4 CASSESGSVREQFF TGTGCCAGCAGTGAAAGCGGGAGTGTGAGGGAGCAGTTCTTC
many NA TRBJ1-2 TRBV18 CASSPLEAYGYTF TGTGCCAGCTCACCCTTGGAGGCATATGGCTACACCTTC
NA NA TRBJ2-1 TRBV14 CASSQERPTPPPPLAFSYNEQFF TGTGCCAGCAGCCAAGAAAGACCTACCCCGCCACCACCCCTAGCGTTCTCCTACAATGAGCAGTTCTTC
many NA TRBJ2-3 TRBV19 CASSIPLVDTQYF TGTGCCAGTAGTATTCCCTTAGTGGATACGCAGTATTTT
NA NA TRBJ2-7 TRBV20-1 CSARTQYVYEQYF TGCAGTGCTAGGACCCAATACGTCTACGAGCAGTACTTC
NA NA TRBJ1-5 TRBV24-1 CATSDPQGSQPQHF TGTGCCACCAGTGATCCGCAGGGGAGTCAGCCCCAGCATTTT
medium-sized TRBD1 TRBJ2-2 TRBV10-3 CATRQGISGELFF TGTGCCACTAGACAGGGCATATCCGGGGAGCTGTTTTTT
NA NA TRBJ2-5 TRBV20-1 CSAAARRETQYF TGCAGTGCCGCAGCGCGGCGGGAGACCCAGTACTTC
NA TRBD1 TRBJ1-1 TRBV30 CAWATGAAGRSNTEAFF TGTGCCTGGGCAACAGGGGCAGCTGGACGATCAAACACTGAAGCTTTCTTT
NA NA TRBJ2-1 TRBV24-1 CATSESYERGEQFF TGTGCCACCAGTGAATCCTACGAGCGAGGTGAGCAGTTCTTC
NA NA TRBJ1-3 TRBV2 CASTDASGNTIYF TGTGCCAGCACCGATGCCTCTGGAAACACCATATATTTT
many TRBD1 TRBJ2-7 TRBV6-6 CASSSQGGEQYF TGTGCCAGCAGTTCACAGGGGGGCGAGCAGTACTTC
medium-sized NA TRBJ2-1 TRBV10-1 CASSEGQPTNEQFF TGCGCCAGCAGTGAGGGACAGCCCACCAATGAGCAGTTCTTC